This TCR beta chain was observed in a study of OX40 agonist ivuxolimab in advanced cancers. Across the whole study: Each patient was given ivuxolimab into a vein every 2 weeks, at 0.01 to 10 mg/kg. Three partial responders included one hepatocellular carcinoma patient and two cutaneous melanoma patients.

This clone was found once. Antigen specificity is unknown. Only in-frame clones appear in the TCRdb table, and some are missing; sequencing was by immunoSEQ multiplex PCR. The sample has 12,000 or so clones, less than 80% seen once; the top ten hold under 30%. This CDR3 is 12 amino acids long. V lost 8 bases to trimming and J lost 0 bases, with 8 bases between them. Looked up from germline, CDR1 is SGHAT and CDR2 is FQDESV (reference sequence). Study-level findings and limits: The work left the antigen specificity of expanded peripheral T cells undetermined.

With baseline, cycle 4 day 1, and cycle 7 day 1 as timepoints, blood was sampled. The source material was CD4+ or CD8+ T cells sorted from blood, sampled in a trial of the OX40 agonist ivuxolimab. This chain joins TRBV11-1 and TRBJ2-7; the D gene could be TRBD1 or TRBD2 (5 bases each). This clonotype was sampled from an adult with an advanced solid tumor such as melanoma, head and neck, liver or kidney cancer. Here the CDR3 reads CASGGLSYEQYF. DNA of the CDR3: TGTGCCAGCGGGGGTCTCTCCTACGAGCAGTACTTC.